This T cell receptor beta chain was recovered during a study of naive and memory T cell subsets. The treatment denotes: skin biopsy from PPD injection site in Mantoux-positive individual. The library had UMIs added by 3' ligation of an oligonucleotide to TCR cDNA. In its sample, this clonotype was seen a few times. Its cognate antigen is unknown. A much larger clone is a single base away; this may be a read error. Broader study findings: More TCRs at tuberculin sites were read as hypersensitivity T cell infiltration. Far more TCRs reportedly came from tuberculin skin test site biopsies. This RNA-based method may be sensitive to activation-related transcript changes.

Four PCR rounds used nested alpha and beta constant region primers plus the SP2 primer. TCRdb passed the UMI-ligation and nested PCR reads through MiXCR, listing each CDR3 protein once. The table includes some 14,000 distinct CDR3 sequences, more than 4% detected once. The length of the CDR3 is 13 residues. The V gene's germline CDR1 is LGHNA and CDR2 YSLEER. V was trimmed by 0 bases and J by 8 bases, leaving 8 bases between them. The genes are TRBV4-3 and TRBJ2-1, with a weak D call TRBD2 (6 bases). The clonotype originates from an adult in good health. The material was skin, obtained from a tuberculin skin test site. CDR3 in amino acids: CASSQDCGDEQFF. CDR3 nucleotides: TGCGCCAGCAGCCAAGATTGCGGGGATGAGCAGTTCTTC.